This T cell receptor beta chain was identified in a study of PD-L1 blockade in urothelial cancer. Using immunoSEQ multiplex PCR, the repertoire was profiled, and TCRdb retains in-frame clones only, with some absent. The sample includes around 40,000 clones, about a third of them seen just once. This CDR3 comprises 13 residues. The specimen was tumor tissue, collected before atezolizumab (anti-PD-L1) treatment. The sequence derives from a man between 60 and 75 years old with urothelial cancer. The chain is built from TRBV1 and TRBJ2-7. TRBV1 is termed a pseudogene. CDR3 amino acids: CASSQVGSYEQYF. The CDR3 nucleotides are TGCGCCAGCAGCCAAGTAGGCAGCTACGAGCAGTACTTC.